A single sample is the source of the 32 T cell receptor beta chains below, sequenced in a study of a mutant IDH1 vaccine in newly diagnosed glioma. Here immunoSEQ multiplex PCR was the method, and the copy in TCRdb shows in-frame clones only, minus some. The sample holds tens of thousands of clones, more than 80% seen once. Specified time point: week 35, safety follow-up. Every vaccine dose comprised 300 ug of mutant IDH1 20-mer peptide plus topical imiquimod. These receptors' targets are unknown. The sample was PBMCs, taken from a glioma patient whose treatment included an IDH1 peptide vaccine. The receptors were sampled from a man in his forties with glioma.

DNA for the CDR3: TGTGCCAGCACACGGGGGGGCCGCGGTAGGGAGCAGTTCTTC. Its protein product is CASTRGGRGREQFF. V gene TRBV6-1 combines with J gene TRBJ2-1, with 8 bases fitting TRBD2. The CDR3 extends over 14 amino acids. CDR1 is MNHNS and CDR2 is SASEGT in the germline V gene. Germline trimming cut 7 bases from V and 10 bases from J; bases unmatched to any gene: 12.

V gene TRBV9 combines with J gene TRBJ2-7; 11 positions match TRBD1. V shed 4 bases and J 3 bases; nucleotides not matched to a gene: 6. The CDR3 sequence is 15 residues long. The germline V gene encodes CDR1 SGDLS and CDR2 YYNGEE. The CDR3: CASSPRDRGVYEQYF. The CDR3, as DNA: TGTGCCAGCAGCCCCCGGGACAGGGGGGTCTACGAGCAGTACTTC.

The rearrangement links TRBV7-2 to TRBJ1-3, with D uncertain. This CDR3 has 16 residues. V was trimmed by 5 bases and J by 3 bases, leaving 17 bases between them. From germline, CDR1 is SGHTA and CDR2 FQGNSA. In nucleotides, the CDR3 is TGTGCCAGCAGCCGTAGAGCAGGTGATCTTGGAAACACCATATATTTT. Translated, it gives CASSRRAGDLGNTIYF.

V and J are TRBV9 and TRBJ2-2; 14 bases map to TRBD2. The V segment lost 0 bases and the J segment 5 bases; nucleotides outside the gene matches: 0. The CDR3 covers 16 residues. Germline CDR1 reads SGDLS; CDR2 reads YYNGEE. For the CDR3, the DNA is TGTGCCAGCAGCGTAGGGACTAGCGGGGGGACCGGGGAGCTGTTTTTT. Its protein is CASSVGTSGGTGELFF. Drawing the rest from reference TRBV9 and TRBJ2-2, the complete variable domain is DSGVTQTPKHLITATGQRVTLRCSPRSGDLSVYWYQQSLDQGLQFLIQYYNGEERAKGNILERFSAQQFPDLHSELNLSSLELGDSALYFCASSVGTSGGTGELFFGEGSRLTVL.

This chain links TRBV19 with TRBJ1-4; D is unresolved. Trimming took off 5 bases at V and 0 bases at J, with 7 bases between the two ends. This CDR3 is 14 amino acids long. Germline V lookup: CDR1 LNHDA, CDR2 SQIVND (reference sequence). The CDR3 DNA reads TGTGCCAGTAGTCCCACGGCAACTAATGAAAAACTGTTTTTT. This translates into CASSPTATNEKLFF.

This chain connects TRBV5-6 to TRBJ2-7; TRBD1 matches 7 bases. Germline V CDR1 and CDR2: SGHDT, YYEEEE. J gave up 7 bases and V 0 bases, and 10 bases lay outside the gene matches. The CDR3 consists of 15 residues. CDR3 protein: CASSLVGGSSVEQYV. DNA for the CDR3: TGTGCCAGCAGCTTGGTAGGGGGCAGCTCAGTGGAGCAGTACGTC.

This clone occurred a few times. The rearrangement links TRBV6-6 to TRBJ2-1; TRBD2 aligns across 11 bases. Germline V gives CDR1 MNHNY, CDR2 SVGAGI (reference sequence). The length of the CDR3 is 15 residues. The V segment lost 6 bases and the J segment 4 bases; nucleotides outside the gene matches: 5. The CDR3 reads CASRPGLADYNEQFF. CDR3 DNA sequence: TGTGCCAGCAGACCGGGACTAGCGGATTACAATGAGCAGTTCTTC.

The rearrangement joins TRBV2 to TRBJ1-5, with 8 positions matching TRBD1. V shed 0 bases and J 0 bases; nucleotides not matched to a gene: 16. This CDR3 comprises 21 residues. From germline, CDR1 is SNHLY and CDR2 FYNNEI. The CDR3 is CASSEAEGTGGGLYSNQPQHF. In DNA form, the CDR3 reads TGTGCCAGCAGTGAAGCGGAAGGAACAGGGGGTGGACTTTATAGCAATCAGCCCCAGCATTTT. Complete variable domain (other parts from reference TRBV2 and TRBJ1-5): EPEVTQTPSHQVTQMGQEVILRCVPISNHLYFYWYRQILGQKVEFLVSFYNNEISEKSEIFDDQFSVERPDGSNFTLKIRSTKLEDSAMYFCASSEAEGTGGGLYSNQPQHFGDGTRLSIL.

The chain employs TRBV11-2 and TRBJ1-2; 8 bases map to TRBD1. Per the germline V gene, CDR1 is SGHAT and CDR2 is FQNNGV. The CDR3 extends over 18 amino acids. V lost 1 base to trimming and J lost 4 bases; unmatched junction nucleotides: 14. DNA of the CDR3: TGTGCCAGCAGCTTAGGACCGCTCACAGGGGGTCGGGGCTATGGCTACACCTTC. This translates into CASSLGPLTGGRGYGYTF.

CDR3 protein: CASTSSGSYEQYF. The CDR3 DNA reads TGTGCCAGCACTAGTAGCGGCTCCTACGAGCAGTACTTC. This chain uses TRBV6-5 with TRBJ2-7; D may be TRBD2 (6 bases). This CDR3 has 13 amino acids. The germline gives CDR1 MNHEY, CDR2 SVGAGI. Deletions cut 7 bases from V and 0 bases from J, with 10 bases between.

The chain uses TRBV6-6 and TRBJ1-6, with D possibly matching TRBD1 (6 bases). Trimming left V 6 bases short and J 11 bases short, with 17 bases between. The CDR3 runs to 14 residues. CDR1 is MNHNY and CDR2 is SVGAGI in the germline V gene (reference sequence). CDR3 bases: TGTGCCAGCAGCTTACAGGGCCCACCGCCACCCCTCCACTTT. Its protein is CASSLQGPPPPLHF.

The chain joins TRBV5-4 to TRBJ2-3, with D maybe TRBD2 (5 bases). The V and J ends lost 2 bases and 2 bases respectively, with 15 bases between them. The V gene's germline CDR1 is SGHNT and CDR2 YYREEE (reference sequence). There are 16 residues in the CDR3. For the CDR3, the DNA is TGTGCCAGCAGCTTCGGCTCTAGCCGTAACACAGATACGCAGTATTTT. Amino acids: CASSFGSSRNTDTQYF.

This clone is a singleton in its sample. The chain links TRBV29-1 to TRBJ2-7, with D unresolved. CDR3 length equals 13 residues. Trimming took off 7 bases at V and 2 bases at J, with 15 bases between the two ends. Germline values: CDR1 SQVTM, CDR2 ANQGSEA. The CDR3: CSARGGPTYEQYF. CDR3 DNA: TGCAGCGCCAGAGGTGGACCAACCTACGAGCAGTACTTC.

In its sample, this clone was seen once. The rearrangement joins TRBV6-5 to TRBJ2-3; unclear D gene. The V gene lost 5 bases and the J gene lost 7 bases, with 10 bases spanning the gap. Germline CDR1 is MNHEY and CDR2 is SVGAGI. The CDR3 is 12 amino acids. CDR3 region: CASSRLGHTQYF. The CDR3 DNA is TGTGCCAGCAGTAGGTTGGGTCATACGCAGTATTTT.

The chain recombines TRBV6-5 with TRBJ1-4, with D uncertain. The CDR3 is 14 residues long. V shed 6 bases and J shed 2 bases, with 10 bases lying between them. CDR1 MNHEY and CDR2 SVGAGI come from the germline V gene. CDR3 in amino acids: CASSRGWTNEKLFF. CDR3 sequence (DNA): TGTGCCAGCAGCCGCGGATGGACTAATGAAAAACTGTTTTTT.

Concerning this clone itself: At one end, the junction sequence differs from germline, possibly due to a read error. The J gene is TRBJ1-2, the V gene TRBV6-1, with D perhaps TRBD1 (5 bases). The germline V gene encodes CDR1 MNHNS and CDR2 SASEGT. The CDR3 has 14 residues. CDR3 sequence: CASSGGTSNSGYTF. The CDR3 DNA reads TGTGCCAGCAGTGGGGGGACCTCTAACTCTGGCTACACCTTC.

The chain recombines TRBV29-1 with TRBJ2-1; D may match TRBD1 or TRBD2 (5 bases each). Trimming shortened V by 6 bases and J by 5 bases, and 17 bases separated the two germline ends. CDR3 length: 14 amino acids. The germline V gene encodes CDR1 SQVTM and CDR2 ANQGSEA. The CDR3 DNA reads TGCAGCGTCCGGGGCAACAAGAGGCACAATGAGCAGTTCTTC. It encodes CSVRGNKRHNEQFF.

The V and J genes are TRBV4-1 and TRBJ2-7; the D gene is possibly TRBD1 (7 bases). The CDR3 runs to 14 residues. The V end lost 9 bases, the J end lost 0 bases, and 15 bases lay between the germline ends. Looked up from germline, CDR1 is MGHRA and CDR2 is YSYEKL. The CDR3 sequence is CARAPGGSSYEQYV. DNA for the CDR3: TGCGCCAGGGCCCCAGGGGGGAGCTCCTACGAGCAGTACGTC.

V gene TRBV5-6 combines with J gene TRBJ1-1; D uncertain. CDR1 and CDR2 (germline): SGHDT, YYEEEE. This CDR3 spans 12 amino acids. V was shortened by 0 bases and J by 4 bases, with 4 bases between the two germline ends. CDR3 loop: CASSLVGTEAFF. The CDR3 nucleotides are TGTGCCAGCAGCTTGGTTGGCACTGAAGCTTTCTTT.

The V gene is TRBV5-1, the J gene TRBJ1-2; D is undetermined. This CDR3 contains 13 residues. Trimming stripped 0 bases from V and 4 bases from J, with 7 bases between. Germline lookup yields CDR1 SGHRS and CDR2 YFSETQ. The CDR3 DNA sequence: TGCGCCAGCAGCTTGGAGGGTGCCTATGGCTACACCTTC. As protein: CASSLEGAYGYTF.

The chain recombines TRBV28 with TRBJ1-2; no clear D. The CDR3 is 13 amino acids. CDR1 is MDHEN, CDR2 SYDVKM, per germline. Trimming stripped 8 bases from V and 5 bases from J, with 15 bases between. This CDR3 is CASVRERSYGYTF. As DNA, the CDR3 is TGTGCCAGCGTTAGGGAGAGATCGTATGGCTACACCTTC.

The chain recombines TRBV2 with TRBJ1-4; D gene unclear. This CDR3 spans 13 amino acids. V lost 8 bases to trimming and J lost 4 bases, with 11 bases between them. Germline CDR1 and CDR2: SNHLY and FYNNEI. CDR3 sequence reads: CASWADYNEKLFF. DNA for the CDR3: TGTGCCAGCTGGGCAGACTATAATGAAAAACTGTTTTTT.

CDR3 coding DNA: TGTGCCAGTAGTATCGACAGGGATTATAGTGTTTTCTTT. Translated: CASSIDRDYSVFF. The V and J genes are TRBV19 and TRBJ1-1, with TRBD1 identical over 7 bases. The CDR3 sequence is 13 residues long. Germline V gene sequence: CDR1 LNHDA, CDR2 SQIVND (reference sequence). With V trimmed by 3 bases and J by 13 bases, 11 bases remained unmatched. Full variable domain (missing parts from reference TRBV19 and TRBJ1-1): DGGITQSPKYLFRKEGQNVTLSCEQNLNHDAMYWYRQDPGQGLRLIYYSQIVNDFQKGDIAEGYSVSREKKESFPLTVTSAQKNPTAFYLCASSIDRDYSVFFGQGTRLTVV.

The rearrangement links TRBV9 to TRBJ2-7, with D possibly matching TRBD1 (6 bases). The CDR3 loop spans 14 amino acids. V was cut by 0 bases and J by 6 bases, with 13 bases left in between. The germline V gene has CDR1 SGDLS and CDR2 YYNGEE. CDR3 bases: TGTGCCAGCAGCGTAGGAGCCAGGGGTGGCGAGCAGTACTTC. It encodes CASSVGARGGEQYF.

CDR3 sequence: CASSLGRDRGSTEAFF. CDR3 bases: TGTGCCAGCAGCTTGGGCCGAGACAGGGGGTCCACTGAAGCTTTCTTT. V usage is TRBV7-2 and J usage is TRBJ1-1; 9 bases match TRBD1. The V gene end was trimmed by 3 bases and the J gene end by 4 bases; junction bases not matched to a gene: 9. The CDR3 spans 16 residues. Germline-derived CDR1 and CDR2 are SGHTA and FQGNSA.

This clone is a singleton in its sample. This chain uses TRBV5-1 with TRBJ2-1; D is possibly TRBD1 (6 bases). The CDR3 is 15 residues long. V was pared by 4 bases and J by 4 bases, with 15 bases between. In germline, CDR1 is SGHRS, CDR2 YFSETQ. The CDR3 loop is CASSVPGQAYNEQFF. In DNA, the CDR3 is TGCGCCAGCAGCGTTCCGGGACAAGCATACAATGAGCAGTTCTTC.

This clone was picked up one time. The CDR3 region is CASSPRAAALIANIQYF. The CDR3 DNA sequence: TGTGCCAGCAGCCCAAGAGCGGCCGCCCTTATCGCAAACATTCAGTACTTC. The J gene is TRBJ2-4, the V gene TRBV21-1; the D call in the table, TRBD2, was not verified against the DNA. TRBV21-1 is reported as a pseudogene. This CDR3 has 17 amino acids.

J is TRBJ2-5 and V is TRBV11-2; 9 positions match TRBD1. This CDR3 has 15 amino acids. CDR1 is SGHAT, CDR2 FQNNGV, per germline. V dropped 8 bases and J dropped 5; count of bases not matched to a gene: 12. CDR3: CASSRTGEQGETQYF. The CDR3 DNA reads TGTGCCAGCTCCCGGACAGGGGAGCAGGGGGAGACCCAGTACTTC.

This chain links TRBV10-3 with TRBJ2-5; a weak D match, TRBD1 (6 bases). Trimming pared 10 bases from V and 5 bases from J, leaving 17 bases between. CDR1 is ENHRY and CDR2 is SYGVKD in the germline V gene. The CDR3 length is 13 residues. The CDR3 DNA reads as TGTGCCACCTTCCCAGGGGACGAGGAGACCCAGTACTTC. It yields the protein CATFPGDEETQYF.

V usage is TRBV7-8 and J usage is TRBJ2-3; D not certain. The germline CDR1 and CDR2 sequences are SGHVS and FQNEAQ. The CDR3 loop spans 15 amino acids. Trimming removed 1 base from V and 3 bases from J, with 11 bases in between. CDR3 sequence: CASSLGLTRTDTQYF. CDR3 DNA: TGTGCCAGCAGCTTAGGTCTAACCCGGACAGATACGCAGTATTTT.

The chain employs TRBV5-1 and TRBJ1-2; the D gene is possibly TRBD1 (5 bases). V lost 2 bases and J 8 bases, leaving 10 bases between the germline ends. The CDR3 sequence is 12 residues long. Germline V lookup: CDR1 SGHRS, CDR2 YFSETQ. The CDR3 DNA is TGCGCCAGCAGCTTTTACCAGGGCGGCTACACCTTC. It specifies CASSFYQGGYTF. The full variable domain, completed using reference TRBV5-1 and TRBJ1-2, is KAGVTQTPRYLIKTRGQQVTLSCSPISGHRSVSWYQQTPGQGLQFLFEYFSETQRNKGNFPGRFSGRQFSNSRSEMNVSTLELGDSALYLCASSFYQGGYTFGSGTRLTVV.

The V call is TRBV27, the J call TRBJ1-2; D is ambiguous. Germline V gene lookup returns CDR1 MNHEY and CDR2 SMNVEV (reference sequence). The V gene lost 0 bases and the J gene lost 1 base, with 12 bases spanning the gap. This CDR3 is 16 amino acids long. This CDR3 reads CASSLSIGRNNYGYTF. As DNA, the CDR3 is TGTGCCAGCAGTTTATCGATCGGACGGAATAACTATGGCTACACCTTC.